This entry is about one T cell receptor beta chain. What it binds is not known. An end of the junction differs from the germline gene, which may be a read error. TCRdb recomputed calls from the PCR reads with MiXCR, one row per CDR3 protein. In the table there are approximately 550,000 distinct CDR3 sequences, around 23% of which are singletons. The CDR3 spans 15 residues. Germline CDR1 LGHNA, CDR2 YSLEER. The source of the sample is a study of molecular identifiers for immune sequencing clone quantification. Across the whole study: Naive CD8 cell RNA, from roughly 20,000 or 100,000 cells, was split five ways in replicates, with four sequenced.

Between about 18,000 and 1,000,000 sorted cells, with 10%, 30% or 50% RNA, yielded naive CD8 libraries. Whole-study results and caveats: Among some 990,000 naive cells, as was reported, spiked Jurkat TCR RNA from one cell was detectable.

The V gene is TRBV4-3, the J gene TRBJ1-2, with D unresolved. The receptor's source is a human donor in good health. Some libraries in this study had Jurkat cell RNA spiked in. The sample was naive CD8+ T cells from blood, with Jurkat cell RNA spiked in. The subset here: FACS-sorted CD8+CD4-CCR7+CD45RA+ naive T cells. The CDR3 DNA follows: TGCGCCTGCAGCCAAGAGGGCCGGCAAACCTATGGCTACACCTTC. Encoded protein: CACSQEGRQTYGYTF.